This T cell receptor beta chain comes out of a study of shared clonotypes between healthy human individuals. J gave up 5 bases and V 5 bases, and 11 bases lay outside the gene matches. The CDR3 has 15 amino acids. CDR1 LNHDA and CDR2 SQIVND come from the germline V gene (reference sequence). Only in-frame clones appear in the TCRdb table, and some are missing; sequencing was by immunoSEQ multiplex PCR. The sample has 600,000 to 750,000 clones; 55% to 80% are singletons. Sequencing was carried out using memory CD4+ T cells sorted from blood. Subset specified: CD45RA-negative fraction. The receptor was derived from a young woman in good health. The genes are TRBV19 and TRBJ2-7; 8 nucleotides align to TRBD2. CDR3 region: CASSPPGTSINEQYF. CDR3 nucleotides: TGTGCCAGTAGTCCACCCGGGACTAGTATCAACGAGCAGTACTTC. Together with reference TRBV19 and TRBJ2-7, the CDR3 gives the full variable domain: DGGITQSPKYLFRKEGQNVTLSCEQNLNHDAMYWYRQDPGQGLRLIYYSQIVNDFQKGDIAEGYSVSREKKESFPLTVTSAQKNPTAFYLCASSPPGTSINEQYFGPGTRLTVT.